The 26 T cell receptor beta chains in this list originate from one sample, sequenced in a study of T cell clusters in autoimmune cytopenias. TRB was amplified by touch-down multiplex PCR, primer pools A and B combined. No DNA is given; TCRdb re-called the multiplex PCR reads and lists each CDR3 protein once. Its table records about 15,000 distinct CDR3 sequences. Roughly 38,000 genome equivalents of blood DNA were amplified for TRB. The data were also submitted as part of a second study, on T cell repertoires in aging, cancer and after chemotherapy.

Sequenced: peripheral blood. The source of these receptors is a human donor in good health.

This clonotype registers medium-sized by frequency. The chain is built from TRBV19 and TRBJ1-6; TCRdb designates TRBD1, a call that cannot be tested without DNA. From germline, CDR1 is LNHDA and CDR2 SQIVND (reference sequence). CDR3 length: 13 amino acids. This CDR3 reads CASRGTVNSPLHF.

The chain has TRBV30 and TRBJ2-2. CDR3 length: 13 residues. Germline CDR1 is GTSNPN and CDR2 is SVGIG (reference sequence). This CDR3 reads CAWSGGNTGELFF.

The CDR3: CASSVGSPGSEQYF. The chain joins TRBV5-6 to TRBJ2-7; with no DNA, the TCRdb D assignment of TRBD1 cannot be verified. The CDR3 runs to 14 residues. Germline-derived CDR1 and CDR2 are SGHDT and YYEEEE.

The CDR3: CASSRGLGQQKLFF. This sequence joins TRBV27 and TRBJ1-4; TCRdb returns TRBD1, unconfirmable since there is no DNA. Germline V gives CDR1 MNHEY, CDR2 SMNVEV (reference sequence). CDR3 length equals 14 residues.

The chain joins TRBV5-4 to TRBJ1-2; lacking DNA, the TRBD1 call made by TCRdb goes unchecked. From germline, CDR1 is SGHNT and CDR2 YYREEE (reference sequence). CDR3 length equals 16 residues. This chain's CDR3 is CASSLRGGVAADGYTF.

J is TRBJ2-3 and V is TRBV7-3; without DNA, the TCRdb call of TRBD1 cannot be checked. The germline CDR1 and CDR2 sequences are SGHTA and FQGTGA. The CDR3 loop spans 15 amino acids. The chain's CDR3 is CASSLTGTRTDTQYF.

By frequency, this clonotype registers medium-sized. This chain joins TRBV5-5 and TRBJ2-2; TCRdb's D call, TRBD2, is unchecked because there is no DNA. Per the germline V gene, CDR1 is SGHKS and CDR2 is YYEKEE (reference sequence). CDR3 length equals 17 residues. The CDR3 region is CASSLGLAGGPEGELFF.

This clonotype counts as medium-sized by frequency. This chain joins TRBV27 and TRBJ2-2; TCRdb picks TRBD2, but there is no DNA to check that call. The V gene's germline CDR1 is MNHEY and CDR2 SMNVEV (reference sequence). The CDR3 is made up of 17 amino acids. CDR3 loop: CASRLAGAIENTGELFF.

This clonotype shows up as medium-sized (0.01 to 0.1%) by frequency. The chain uses TRBV29-1 and TRBJ2-1; TCRdb outputs TRBD2, but without DNA this stays unchecked. This CDR3 is 18 amino acids long. Germline-derived CDR1 and CDR2 are SQVTM and ANQGSEA. The CDR3 spells CSVAGTSGTGVAYNEQFF.

The chain links TRBV30 to TRBJ2-7; TCRdb names TRBD2, which stays unverified in the absence of DNA. Germline CDR1 and CDR2: GTSNPN and SVGIG (reference sequence). The CDR3 is 14 amino acids. CDR3 in amino acids: CAWAYSGTSYEQYF.

The chain combines TRBV12-3 or TRBV12-4 with TRBJ1-5; TCRdb's assignment of TRBD1 cannot be checked, as there is no DNA. This CDR3 comprises 14 residues. CDR3 sequence reads: CASGEQGWAWPQHF.

The CDR3 protein is CASSASGSGYTF. The V gene is TRBV27, the J gene TRBJ1-2. The V gene's germline CDR1 is MNHEY and CDR2 SMNVEV (reference sequence). The CDR3 sequence is 12 residues long.

This sequence joins TRBV6-6 and TRBJ1-2; the D call from TCRdb, TRBD1, cannot be confirmed without DNA. The CDR3 spans 13 residues. Germline V lookup: CDR1 MNHNY, CDR2 SVGAGI (reference sequence). CDR3 amino acids: CASSRDSSYGYTF.

The chain has TRBV6-1 and TRBJ2-7; the D call of TRBD1 rests on TCRdb alone, since no DNA is present to check it. Germline V gene sequence: CDR1 MNHNS, CDR2 SASEGT. The CDR3 extends over 14 amino acids. The CDR3: CATLRERSAYEQYF.

The chain recombines TRBV19 with TRBJ2-7; TCRdb names TRBD1, which stays unverified in the absence of DNA. Germline V gene data show CDR1 as LNHDA and CDR2 as SQIVND (reference sequence). CDR3 length: 15 residues. CDR3: CASSIDHRGTGEQYF.

The rearrangement joins TRBV20-1 to TRBJ2-2. The CDR3 runs to 14 residues. CDR1 is DFQATT and CDR2 is SNEGSKA in the germline V gene (reference sequence). CDR3: CSARNGDTPGELFF.

The chain is built from TRBV18 and TRBJ2-7; TCRdb reports TRBD2, a call that lacks DNA to check it against. Germline loops: CDR1 KGHSH, CDR2 LQKENI. The length of the CDR3 is 14 residues. CDR3 sequence reads: CASSQLGTFYEQYF.

The gene calls are TRBV6-2 or TRBV6-3 and TRBJ2-2; TCRdb outputs TRBD2, but without DNA this stays unchecked. This CDR3 is built from 17 residues. Germline CDR1 MNHEY, CDR2 SVGEGT. CDR3 region: CASSPNSGTLNTGELFF.

This clonotype is labeled medium-sized based on frequency. This chain connects TRBV6-5 to TRBJ1-5. Looked up from germline, CDR1 is MNHEY and CDR2 is SVGAGI. This CDR3 spans 12 amino acids. The CDR3 spells CAGGVGHQPQHF.

The genes are TRBV6-2 or TRBV6-3 and TRBJ1-5; TCRdb's assignment of TRBD1 cannot be checked, as there is no DNA. CDR1 MNHEY and CDR2 SVGEGT come from the germline V gene. The CDR3 contains 13 residues. CDR3 region: CVSSYGGRQPQHF.

The chain combines TRBV30 with TRBJ2-1; the D call from TCRdb, TRBD2, cannot be confirmed without DNA. The CDR3 extends over 16 amino acids. From germline, CDR1 is GTSNPN and CDR2 SVGIG (reference sequence). The CDR3 is CAWSNPRTSQSSPQFF.

The chain links TRBV6-5 to TRBJ1-4; no DNA is available, so the TRBD1 call from TCRdb remains unchecked. The CDR3 runs 14 residues. The V gene's germline CDR1 is MNHEY and CDR2 SVGAGI. The CDR3 loop is CASRAPGSVEKLFF.

This clonotype ranks as medium-sized in terms of frequency. V gene TRBV29-1 combines with J gene TRBJ2-7; the D call from TCRdb, TRBD1, cannot be confirmed without DNA. The CDR3 is 13 residues long. Germline assignment: CDR1 SQVTM and CDR2 ANQGSEA. The chain's CDR3 is CSVTRQGINEQYF.

The chain joins TRBV6-4 to TRBJ2-3; as DNA is missing, the TRBD2 call by TCRdb cannot be tested. The CDR3 covers 15 residues. CDR1 and CDR2 (germline): MRHNA, SNTAGT. The CDR3 loop reads CASSDVAGGADTQYF.

The J gene is TRBJ1-5, the V gene TRBV27; TCRdb picks TRBD1, but there is no DNA to check that call. This CDR3 spans 14 amino acids. Germline values: CDR1 MNHEY, CDR2 SMNVEV (reference sequence). The CDR3 loop reads CASRYRGSNQPQHF.

The chain has TRBV6-5 and TRBJ1-1. CDR3 length equals 14 residues. Germline V lookup: CDR1 MNHEY, CDR2 SVGAGI. This CDR3 reads CASSYRDSNTEAFF.